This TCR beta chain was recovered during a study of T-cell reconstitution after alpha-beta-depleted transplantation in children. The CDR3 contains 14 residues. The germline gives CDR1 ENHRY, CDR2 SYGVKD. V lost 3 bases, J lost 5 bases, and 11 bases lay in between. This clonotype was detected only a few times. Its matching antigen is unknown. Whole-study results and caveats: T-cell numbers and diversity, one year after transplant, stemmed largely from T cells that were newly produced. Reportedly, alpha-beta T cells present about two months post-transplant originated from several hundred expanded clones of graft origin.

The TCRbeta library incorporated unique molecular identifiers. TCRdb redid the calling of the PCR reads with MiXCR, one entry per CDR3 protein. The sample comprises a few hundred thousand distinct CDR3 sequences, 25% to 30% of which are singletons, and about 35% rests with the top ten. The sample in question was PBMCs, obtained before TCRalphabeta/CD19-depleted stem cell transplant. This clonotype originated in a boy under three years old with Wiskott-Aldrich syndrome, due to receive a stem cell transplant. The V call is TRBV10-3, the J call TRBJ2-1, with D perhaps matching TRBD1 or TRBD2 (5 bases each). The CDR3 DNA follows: TGTGCCATCAGTGACCCGGGACGAAACAATGAGCAGTTCTTC. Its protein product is CAISDPGRNNEQFF.